These 20 T cell receptor beta chains were sequenced from one sample in a study of shared clonotypes between healthy human individuals (TCRdb year 2020). The library was produced with the immunoSEQ multiplex PCR assay. As stored in TCRdb, this immuneACCESS dataset retains in-frame rearrangements with V and J assigned. A fraction of the clones does not appear; measured against another copy, unresolved V genes explain less than half of the discrepancy, and the remainder lacks a known reason. In this sample the table shows approximately 1,500,000 clones, around 98% of which occur a single time. Approximately 0.45% of the sample is held by the ten biggest clonotypes. The sequencing input was naive CD4+ T cells sorted from blood. The cell subset or site label, as the study defines it: CD45RA+ positively selected. All receptors derive from a man aged 25 to 40 in good health.

The rearrangement joins TRBV7-9 to TRBJ2-7; D is possibly TRBD1 (5 bases). The CDR3 has 13 residues. Germline V gene data show CDR1 as SEHNR and CDR2 as FQNEAQ (reference sequence). The V end was cut by 3 bases, the J end by 5 bases, with 11 bases between. CDR3 region: CASSFQGADEQYF. The DNA for the CDR3 is TGTGCCAGCAGCTTTCAGGGTGCCGACGAGCAGTACTTC.

The chain recombines TRBV6-4 with TRBJ2-7, with 11 bases fitting TRBD1. Germline V gene sequence: CDR1 MRHNA, CDR2 SNTAGT. This CDR3 has 15 amino acids. The V segment lost 5 bases and the J segment 2 bases; nucleotides outside the gene matches: 5. The CDR3 sequence: CASSLEGQGAYEQYF. CDR3 coding DNA: TGTGCCAGCAGTCTAGAGGGACAGGGGGCCTACGAGCAGTACTTC.

The chain combines TRBV5-4 with TRBJ2-2, with D perhaps matching TRBD2 (5 bases). CDR1 is SGHNT and CDR2 is YYREEE in the germline V gene (reference sequence). V lost 3 bases and J lost 1, with 10 bases in between. The CDR3 is made up of 15 amino acids. CDR3 sequence: CASSSKGVNTGELFF. The CDR3 DNA reads as TGTGCCAGCAGCTCCAAGGGAGTGAACACCGGGGAGCTGTTTTTT. The whole variable domain, remainder taken from reference TRBV5-4 and TRBJ2-2, is ETGVTQSPTHLIKTRGQQVTLRCSSQSGHNTVSWYQQALGQGPQFIFQYYREEENGRGNFPPRFSGLQFPNYSSELNVNALELDDSALYLCASSSKGVNTGELFFGEGSRLTVL.

The V gene is TRBV9, the J gene TRBJ2-7, with TRBD1 matching 9 bases. The CDR3 totals 14 residues. J lost 6 bases, V lost 3 bases, and 7 bases had no gene match. Per germline, CDR1 SGDLS and CDR2 YYNGEE. CDR3 in amino acids: CASSGRTGASEQYF. Here the CDR3 DNA reads TGTGCCAGCAGCGGCAGGACAGGGGCTAGCGAGCAGTACTTC.

The chain combines TRBV11-2 with TRBJ1-4; D ambiguous. This CDR3 spans 13 amino acids. V lost 4 bases to trimming and J lost 12 bases, with 15 bases between them. Looked up from germline, CDR1 is SGHAT and CDR2 is FQNNGV. CDR3 amino acids: CASSSVRPWELFF. The CDR3 DNA sequence: TGTGCCAGCAGCTCGGTCCGGCCTTGGGAACTGTTTTTT.

The CDR3 reads CAISGQLNTEAFF. The CDR3 nucleotides are TGTGCCATCAGCGGACAGCTGAACACTGAAGCTTTCTTT. J is TRBJ1-1 and V is TRBV10-3; TRBD1 might be the D (6 bases). Deletions cut 6 bases from V and 0 bases from J, with 8 bases between. The germline V gene encodes CDR1 ENHRY and CDR2 SYGVKD. This CDR3 comprises 13 residues.

This chain connects TRBV5-1 to TRBJ2-5, with D tentatively TRBD2 (5 bases). The ends were cut back, 7 bases at V and 5 bases at J, with 12 bases in the middle. The CDR3 is 12 amino acids. The germline gives CDR1 SGHRS, CDR2 YFSETQ. DNA for the CDR3: TGCGCCAGCGGGGTTGGGGAGGAGACCCAGTACTTC. Its protein product is CASGVGEETQYF.

The chain combines TRBV7-9 with TRBJ2-7; D perhaps matches TRBD1 (6 bases). This CDR3 region has 15 residues. Germline-derived CDR1 and CDR2 are SEHNR and FQNEAQ (reference sequence). Trimming cost V 6 bases and J 1 base, with 16 bases left between them. The CDR3 region is CASRSGSGVSYEQYF. The CDR3, as DNA: TGTGCCAGCAGATCCGGCTCAGGGGTTTCCTACGAGCAGTACTTC. Filled out from reference TRBV7-9 and TRBJ2-7, the complete variable domain reads DTGVSQNPRHKITKRGQNVTFRCDPISEHNRLYWYRQTLGQGPEFLTYFQNEAQLEKSRLLSDRFSAERPKGSFSTLEIQRTEQGDSAMYLCASRSGSGVSYEQYFGPGTRLTVT.

On this clone: This specimen includes other DNA sequences encoding the same CDR3. The rearrangement uses TRBV2 and TRBJ2-3; D unresolved. The germline V and J ends were trimmed by 7 bases and 1 base, with 9 bases remaining between them. Per the germline V gene, CDR1 is SNHLY and CDR2 is FYNNEI. The CDR3 loop spans 13 amino acids. CDR3 sequence reads: CASNRAGTDTQYF. The CDR3 coding sequence is TGTGCCAGCAATCGGGCGGGCACAGATACGCAGTATTTT.

The sample holds a few counts of this clone. The chain is built from TRBV6-5 and TRBJ1-5; TRBD1 matches 11 bases. CDR1 and CDR2 (germline): MNHEY, SVGAGI. V was pared by 6 bases and J by 2 bases, with 3 bases of the junction left unmatched. This CDR3 contains 15 residues. Written as DNA, the CDR3 is TGTGCCAGCAGAAGGGGACAGGGGGGCAATCAGCCCCAGCATTTT. It specifies CASRRGQGGNQPQHF.

A remark on this clone: In the same sample, other DNA sequences code for this CDR3. This chain connects TRBV7-2 to TRBJ2-2, with TRBD2 matching 13 bases. The CDR3 spans 15 residues. Trimming cost V 5 bases and J 7 bases; bases outside gene matches: 4. Looked up from germline, CDR1 is SGHTA and CDR2 is FQGNSA. The DNA of the CDR3 is TGTGCCAGCAGCCAGGGACTAGCGGGAATCGGGGAGCTGTTTTTT. Translated: CASSQGLAGIGELFF.

The chain recombines TRBV11-3 with TRBJ2-7; 10 nucleotides line up with TRBD1. The germline gives CDR1 SGHNT, CDR2 YENEEA. CDR3 size: 14 residues. V dropped 6 bases and J dropped 5; count of bases not matched to a gene: 7. In DNA form, the CDR3 reads TGTGCCAGCAGTCTGAGACAGGGGGCCAACGAGCAGTACTTC. This codes for CASSLRQGANEQYF.

The J gene is TRBJ2-2, the V gene TRBV7-2; TRBD1 might be the D (6 bases). Germline V gives CDR1 SGHTA, CDR2 FQGNSA. V dropped 5 bases and J dropped 1 base, with 14 bases sitting between them. This CDR3 is 16 amino acids long. This CDR3 is CASSTTGGRNTGELFF. The CDR3 coding sequence is TGTGCCAGCAGCACGACAGGAGGAAGGAACACCGGGGAGCTGTTTTTT. The whole variable domain, filled in from reference TRBV7-2 and TRBJ2-2, reads GAGVSQSPSNKVTEKGKDVELRCDPISGHTALYWYRQSLGQGLEFLIYFQGNSAPDKSGLPSDRFSAERTGGSVSTLTIQRTQQEDSAVYLCASSTTGGRNTGELFFGEGSRLTVL.

The chain couples TRBV28 to TRBJ1-5, with D perhaps TRBD1 (5 bases). CDR1 and CDR2 from the germline V gene are MDHEN and SYDVKM. Trimming cost V 5 bases and J 1 base, with 18 bases left between them. This CDR3 is 17 amino acids long. CDR3 nucleotides: TGTGCCAGCAGTCCCCTATTGGGGGTTGGGAGCAATCAGCCCCAGCATTTT. This sequence encodes CASSPLLGVGSNQPQHF. Full variable domain (missing parts from reference TRBV28 and TRBJ1-5): DVKVTQSSRYLVKRTGEKVFLECVQDMDHENMFWYRQDPGLGLRLIYFSYDVKMKEKGDIPEGYSVSREKKERFSLILESASTNQTSMYLCASSPLLGVGSNQPQHFGDGTRLSIL.

V gene TRBV9 combines with J gene TRBJ2-1; D may be TRBD1 (7 bases). The CDR3 has 15 amino acids. The V end was cut by 4 bases, the J end by 1 base, with 12 bases between. Germline V gene lookup returns CDR1 SGDLS and CDR2 YYNGEE. CDR3 coding DNA: TGTGCCAGCAGCCAGGAGGGGGCTTCCTACAATGAGCAGTTCTTC. Its translation is CASSQEGASYNEQFF.

The CDR3 DNA is TGCGCCAGCAGCTTGAGAGATGAGCAGTTCTTC. This sequence encodes CASSLRDEQFF. The chain links TRBV5-1 to TRBJ2-1; no firm D call. The CDR3 is 11 amino acids. The germline V and J ends were trimmed by 1 base and 8 bases, with 4 bases remaining between them. The germline gives CDR1 SGHRS, CDR2 YFSETQ.

The CDR3 region has the DNA TGTGCCTCTTGGGGGCGTTATCAAGAGACCCAGTACTTC. Its translation: CASWGRYQETQYF. J is TRBJ2-5 and V is TRBV6-5, with D perhaps TRBD1 (6 bases). Trimming shortened V by 11 bases and J by 2 bases, and 15 bases separated the two germline ends. The CDR3 sequence is 13 residues long. The germline V gene has CDR1 MNHEY and CDR2 SVGAGI.

The chain joins TRBV4-2 to TRBJ2-3; a possible D gene is TRBD1 (5 bases). The germline V gene has CDR1 LGHNA and CDR2 YNFKEQ. Trimming took 5 bases from V and 3 from J, leaving 12 bases between them. The CDR3 contains 14 residues. The CDR3 DNA is TGTGCCAGCAGCGTCAGGGTAGGAACAGATACGCAGTATTTT. This gives the protein CASSVRVGTDTQYF.

The chain joins TRBV2 to TRBJ1-1; D is possibly TRBD1 (6 bases). The CDR3 is 15 residues long. CDR1 and CDR2 from the germline V gene are SNHLY and FYNNEI. Trimming left V 4 bases short and J 1 base short, with 13 bases between. DNA of the CDR3: TGTGCCAGCAGTGTGGAGGGACACTGGAACACTGAAGCTTTCTTT. Its translation: CASSVEGHWNTEAFF.

This clone was observed once. The gene calls are TRBV7-8 and TRBJ2-5; 12 positions match TRBD2. The CDR3 is made up of 16 amino acids. Trimming at V came to 1 base and at J to 5 bases, leaving 5 bases not matched to a gene. CDR1 and CDR2 from the germline V gene are SGHVS and FQNEAQ. The CDR3 DNA sequence: TGTGCCAGCAGCTTAGGGACTAGCGGGGCGGGGGAGACCCAGTACTTC. It codes for CASSLGTSGAGETQYF.